One sample yielded the 3 T cell receptor beta chains listed below, sequenced in a study of identical twins. TCRdb reprocessed the 5' RACE reads with MiXCR, giving one entry per CDR3 protein. The table records approximately 300,000 distinct CDR3 sequences, roughly 9.8% of them present only once. The sample was also reused in another study, on yellow fever vaccine responses in identical twins.

The sample comprised CD8+ T cells sorted from blood. These receptors were obtained from a woman aged 18-29 years in good health.

This clonotype showed up just a few times. This rearrangement joins TRBV27 to TRBJ2-1; D not certain. Germline-derived CDR1 and CDR2 are MNHEY and SMNVEV (reference sequence). V was trimmed by 3 bases and J by 2 bases, leaving 8 bases between them. This CDR3 is 14 amino acids long. CDR3 loop: CASSLALTYNEQFF. The CDR3 DNA is TGTGCCAGCAGTTTGGCCCTTACCTACAATGAGCAGTTCTTC.

This clonotype was counted a few times. The chain joins TRBV15 to TRBJ2-4; weak D call: TRBD1 (6 bases). V shed 5 bases and J shed 6 bases, with 14 bases lying between them. The CDR3 runs 14 residues. Germline V gene lookup returns CDR1 LNHNV and CDR2 YYDKDF (reference sequence). The DNA for the CDR3 is TGTGCCACCAGCCAGGGGACCAACGGAAACATTCAGTACTTC. Its translation is CATSQGTNGNIQYF.

V and J are TRBV12-3 or TRBV12-4 and TRBJ2-3, with 9 bases that match TRBD2. The length of the CDR3 is 19 residues. With 5 bases clipped from V and 4 bases from J, the junction kept 19 bases outside the gene matches. CDR3 residues: CASSPILAVRAGGADTQYF. CDR3 DNA sequence: TGTGCCAGCAGTCCTATTTTGGCCGTTCGAGCGGGGGGCGCAGATACGCAGTATTTT.